The sequence of this TCR beta chain was determined in a study of a mutant IDH1 vaccine in newly diagnosed glioma. At the level of the study: Patients began vaccination 4-6 weeks after radiotherapy alone, or with temozolomide cycles. Previous care, which was radiotherapy, temozolomide, or both, most often involved both. Notes on the study in general: Shifts in the top peripheral T cell clonotypes seemed unrelated to pseudoprogression.

As concerns this clone: Antigen: not known.

As to time point: week 35, safety follow-up. The vaccine gave 300 ug of a 20-mer mutant IDH1 peptide subcutaneously per dose. Weeks 1, 3, 5, 7, 11, 15, 19 and 23 were when patients received their eight vaccinations. Assay used: immunoSEQ multiplex PCR; TCRdb lists only in-frame clones, some missing. The sample lists around 50,000 clones, 88% occurring once. The CDR3 consists of 15 residues. The germline V and J ends were trimmed by 4 bases and 2 bases, with 15 bases remaining between them. The germline V gene encodes CDR1 SGHNT and CDR2 YYREEE (reference sequence). The chain combines TRBV5-4 with TRBJ2-5; D may correspond to TRBD1 or TRBD2 (7 bases each). Material: PBMCs, obtained from a glioma patient whose treatment included an IDH1 peptide vaccine. This TCR was recovered from a woman between 40 and 55 years old with glioma. The chain's CDR3 is CASSDRQGGQETQYF. CDR3 DNA sequence: TGTGCCAGCAGCGACAGACAGGGAGGGCAAGAGACCCAGTACTTC.